This T cell receptor beta chain was retrieved from a study of T cell responses to AZD1222 COVID-19 vaccine. Concerning this clone: Its matching antigen is unknown.

The germline gives CDR1 KGHDR, CDR2 SFDVKD. The CDR3 is 15 residues long. V gave up 7 bases and J gave up 3 bases, with 12 bases separating them. The study, taken as a whole, reports: Baseline seropositivity characterized only a handful of AZD1222 recipients. Possibly, clonal diversity was underestimated; donors were largely white British and included more females.

Assay used: immunoSEQ multiplex PCR; TCRdb lists only in-frame clones, some missing. The sample holds about 170,000 clones, 85% to 90% seen once. The chain is built from TRBV24-1 and TRBJ1-6; D unclear. Sequenced material: peripheral blood, taken on day 0 of AZD1222 vaccination. This TCR was sampled from an adult in good health. CDR3 in amino acids: CATRGSLDYNSPLHF. CDR3 DNA: TGTGCCACCAGGGGGTCCCTAGACTATAATTCACCCCTCCACTTT.